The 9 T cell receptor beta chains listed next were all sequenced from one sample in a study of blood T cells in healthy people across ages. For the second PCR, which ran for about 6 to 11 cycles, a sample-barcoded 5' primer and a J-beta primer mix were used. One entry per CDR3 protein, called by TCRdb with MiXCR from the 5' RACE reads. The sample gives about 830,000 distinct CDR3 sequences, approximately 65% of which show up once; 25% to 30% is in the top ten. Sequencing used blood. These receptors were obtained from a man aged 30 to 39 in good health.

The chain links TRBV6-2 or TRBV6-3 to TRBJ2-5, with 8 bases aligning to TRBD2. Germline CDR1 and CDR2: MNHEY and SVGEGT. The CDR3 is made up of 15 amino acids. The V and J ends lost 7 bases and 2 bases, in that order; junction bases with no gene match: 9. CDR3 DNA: TGTGCCAGCACCGGGAGGGCCTACGGACAAGAGACCCAGTACTTC. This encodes CASTGRAYGQETQYF.

The CDR3: CAINDRLSSYEQYF. CDR3 sequence (DNA): TGTGCCATCAACGACAGGTTGAGCTCCTACGAGCAGTACTTC. The rearrangement joins TRBV10-3 to TRBJ2-7; D might be TRBD1 (6 bases). Germline loops: CDR1 ENHRY, CDR2 SYGVKD. Trimming pared 7 bases from V and 0 bases from J, leaving 13 bases between. The CDR3 sequence is 14 residues long.

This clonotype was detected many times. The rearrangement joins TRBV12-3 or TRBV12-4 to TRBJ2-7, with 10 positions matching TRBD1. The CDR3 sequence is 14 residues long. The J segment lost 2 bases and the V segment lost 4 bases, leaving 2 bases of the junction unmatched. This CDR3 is CASSYGTGAYEQYF. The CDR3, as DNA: TGTGCCAGCAGTTACGGGACAGGGGCCTACGAGCAGTACTTC.

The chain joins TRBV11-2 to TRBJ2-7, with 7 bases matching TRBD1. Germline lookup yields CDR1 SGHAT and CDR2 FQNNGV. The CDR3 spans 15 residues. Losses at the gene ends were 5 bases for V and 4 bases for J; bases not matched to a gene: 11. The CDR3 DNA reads TGTGCCAGCAGCCCTACCGGGACAGCTCGGTACGAGCAGTACTTC. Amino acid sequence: CASSPTGTARYEQYF.

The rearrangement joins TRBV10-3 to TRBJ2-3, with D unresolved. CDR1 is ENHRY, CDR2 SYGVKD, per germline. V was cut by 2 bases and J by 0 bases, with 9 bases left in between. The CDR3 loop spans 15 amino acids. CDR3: CAISETSTSTDTQYF. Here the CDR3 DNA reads TGTGCCATCAGTGAGACCTCGACTAGCACAGATACGCAGTATTTT.

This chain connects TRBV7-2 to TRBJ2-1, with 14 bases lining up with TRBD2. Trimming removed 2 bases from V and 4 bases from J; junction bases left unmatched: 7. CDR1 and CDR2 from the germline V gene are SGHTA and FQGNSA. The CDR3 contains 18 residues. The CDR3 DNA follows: TGTGCCAGCAGCTTAATGACTAGCGGGGGGGCAATTTACAATGAGCAGTTCTTC. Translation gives CASSLMTSGGAIYNEQFF.

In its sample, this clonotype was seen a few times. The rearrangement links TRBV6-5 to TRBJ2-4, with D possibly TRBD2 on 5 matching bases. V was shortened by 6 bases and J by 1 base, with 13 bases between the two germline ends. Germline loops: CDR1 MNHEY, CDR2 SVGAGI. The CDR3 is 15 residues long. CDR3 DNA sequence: TGTGCCAGCAGCGGGGAGTTGGTGGCCAAAAACATTCAGTACTTC. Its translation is CASSGELVAKNIQYF.

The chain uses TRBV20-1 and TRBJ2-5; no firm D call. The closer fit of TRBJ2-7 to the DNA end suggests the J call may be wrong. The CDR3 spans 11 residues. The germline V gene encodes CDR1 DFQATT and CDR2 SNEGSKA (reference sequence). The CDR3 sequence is CSAAMVGEQYF. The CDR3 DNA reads TGCAGTGCTGCTATGGTAGGCGAGCAGTACTTC.

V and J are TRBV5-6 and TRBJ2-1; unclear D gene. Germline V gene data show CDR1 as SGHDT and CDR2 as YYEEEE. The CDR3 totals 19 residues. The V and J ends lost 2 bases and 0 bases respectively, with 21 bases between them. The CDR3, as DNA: TGTGCCAGCAGCTTCGTCGACCTTTCACTCACCAGCTCCTACAATGAGCAGTTCTTC. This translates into CASSFVDLSLTSSYNEQFF.